The source of this TCR beta chain is a study of blood T cell repertoires in COVID-19. Study-wide context: The study drew acute and convalescent COVID-19 samples from the United States, Italy and Spain. T cells, B-cell-depleted T cells, or PBMCs provided the cDNA or gDNA that served as material.

In germline, CDR1 is LNHNV, CDR2 YYDKDF (reference sequence). This CDR3 spans 15 amino acids. After removal of 5 bases from V and 5 bases from J, the junction contained 12 bases not matched to a gene. In the authors' methods: Reference gene primer amplification yielded estimated nucleated cell counts. The assay was immunoSEQ multiplex PCR, and TCRdb's table has in-frame clones only and misses some. Clonal size and the V and J genes are those of that table, whereas D and trimming came from the DNA. The sample has some 110,000 clones, about four fifths seen once. This rearrangement joins TRBV15 to TRBJ2-7, with 7 nucleotides matching TRBD2. Material: peripheral blood. This clonotype was sampled from a man between 60 and 75 years old with acute or convalescent COVID-19. The CDR3 here is CATSVLAAGGNEQYF. As DNA, the CDR3 is TGTGCCACCAGCGTTCTAGCGGCCGGCGGGAACGAGCAGTACTTC.